Described below is a single T cell receptor (beta chain) sequence and its context. The antigen remains unidentified. The germline V gene encodes CDR1 MDHEN and CDR2 SYDVKM. This CDR3 comprises 13 residues. V lost 6 bases to trimming and J lost 3 bases, with 11 bases between them. Nominally healthy donors were sampled, though unrecorded immune exposures were likely. This entry comes from a study of cytomegalovirus exposure and HLA in healthy donors. Findings and caveats of the study: Prediction of most subjects' HLA-A and HLA-B alleles by TCR beta sequences was reportedly accurate.

Both 60 Vbeta primers and 13 Jbeta primers went into the PCR. Clones were read by immunoSEQ multiplex PCR, and TCRdb kept only the in-frame ones, dropping some. Of approximately 120,000 clones in the sample, 73% were seen once. V gene TRBV28 combines with J gene TRBJ1-2; D may be TRBD1 (6 bases). This receptor was obtained from a man aged 55 to 69 in good health and CMV-seropositive. Sequencing was carried out using PBMCs. Here the CDR3 reads CASRPEGDYGYTF. The CDR3 bases are TGTGCCAGCAGGCCTGAGGGGGACTATGGCTACACCTTC.